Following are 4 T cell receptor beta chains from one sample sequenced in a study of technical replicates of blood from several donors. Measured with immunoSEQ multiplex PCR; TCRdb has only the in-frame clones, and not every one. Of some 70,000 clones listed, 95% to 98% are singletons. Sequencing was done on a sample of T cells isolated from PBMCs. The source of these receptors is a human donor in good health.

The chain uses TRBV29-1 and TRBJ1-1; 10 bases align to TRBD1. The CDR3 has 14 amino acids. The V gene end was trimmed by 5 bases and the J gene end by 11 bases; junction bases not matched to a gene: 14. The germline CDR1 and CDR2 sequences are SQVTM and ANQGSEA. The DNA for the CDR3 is TGCAGCGTTATACTCCGGGACAGGGGTGGCACGGCTTTCTTT. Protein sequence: CSVILRDRGGTAFF.

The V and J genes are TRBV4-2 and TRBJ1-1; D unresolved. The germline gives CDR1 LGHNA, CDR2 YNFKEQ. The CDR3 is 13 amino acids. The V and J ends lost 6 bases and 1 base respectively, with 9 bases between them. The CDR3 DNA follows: TGTGCCAGCAGACAGTTTTCGAACACTGAAGCTTTCTTT. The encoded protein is CASRQFSNTEAFF.

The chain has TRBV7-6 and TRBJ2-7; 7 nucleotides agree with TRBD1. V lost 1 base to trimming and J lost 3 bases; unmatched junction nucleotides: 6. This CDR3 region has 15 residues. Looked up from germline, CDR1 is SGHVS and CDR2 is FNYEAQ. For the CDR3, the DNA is TGTGCCAGCAGCTTAGGTACAGGGGATTTCTACGAGCAGTACTTC. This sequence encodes CASSLGTGDFYEQYF.

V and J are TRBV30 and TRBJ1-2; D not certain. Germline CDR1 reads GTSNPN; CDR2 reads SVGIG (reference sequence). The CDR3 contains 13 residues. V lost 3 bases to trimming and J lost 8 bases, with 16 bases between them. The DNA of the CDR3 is TGTGCCTGGAGGCCCGTGAGGGCTATGGGCTACACCTTC. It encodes CAWRPVRAMGYTF. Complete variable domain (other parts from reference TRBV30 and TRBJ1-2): SQTIHQWPATLVQPVGSPLSLECTVEGTSNPNLYWYRQAAGRGLQLLFYSVGIGQISSEVPQNLSASRPQDRQFILSSKKLLLSDSGFYLCAWRPVRAMGYTFGSGTRLTVV.